This TCR beta chain was sequenced in a study of cytomegalovirus exposure and HLA in healthy donors. About this clone: The antigen is not known.

Study-wide results and limits: Several of the most significant clusters appeared linked to common viral pathogens, based on a later analysis. A link between a missense DCLRE1C variant and TCR beta V- and J-gene trimming emerged from a later analysis.

13 Jbeta primers and 60 Vbeta primers were used for the PCR. Profiling relied on immunoSEQ multiplex PCR, and the TCRdb table lists in-frame clones only, not all of them. The data show approximately 110,000 clones, with around 74% seen just once and around 1.3% held by the top ten. The clonotype comes from a man aged 35-49 years in good health and CMV-seronegative. The sequenced material came from PBMCs.

The CDR3, as DNA: TGTGCCAGCAGCTCGGACAGAGATCCCCGGGAGACCCAGTACTTC. It translates to CASSSDRDPRETQYF. The V gene is TRBV7-2, the J gene TRBJ2-5, with D possibly being TRBD1 (6 bases). This CDR3 contains 15 residues. CDR1 is SGHTA, CDR2 FQGNSA, per germline. Trimming removed 4 bases from V and 5 bases from J, with 17 bases in between. The full variable domain, in which reference TRBV7-2 and TRBJ2-5 provide the parts outside the CDR3, is GAGVSQSPSNKVTEKGKDVELRCDPISGHTALYWYRQSLGQGLEFLIYFQGNSAPDKSGLPSDRFSAERTGGSVSTLTIQRTQQEDSAVYLCASSSDRDPRETQYFGPGTRLLVL.